These T cell receptor beta chains were read from a single sample in a study of T cells after yellow fever vaccination. TCRdb reprocessed the 5' RACE reads with MiXCR, giving one entry per CDR3 protein. The table has more than 300,000 distinct CDR3 sequences, approximately 12% seen once. The starting material was CD4+ T cells sorted from PBMCs, obtained 45 days after the yellow fever booster vaccination. All receptors come from a man aged 18 to 29 who received the YFV17D yellow fever vaccine. Each CDR3 is given with its conserved first and last residue. D genes are given only for firm matches. The size entry is marked missing in some rows and otherwise reads once, few, many or a size class.

d_call clone_size j_call cdr3_length v_call cdr3_aa cdr3_nt
TRBD1 few TRBJ2-4 17 TRBV23-1 CASSPTHRGRAKNIQYF TGCGCCAGCAGCCCTACTCACAGGGGGCGGGCCAAAAACATTCAGTACTTC
. . TRBJ2-3 15 TRBV7-8 CASTPGQRNTDTQYF TGTGCCAGCACCCCGGGCCAACGGAACACAGATACGCAGTATTTT
. few TRBJ1-1 16 TRBV6-5 CASSRITGHPNTEAFF TGTGCCAGCAGCCGTATCACAGGACACCCGAACACTGAAGCTTTCTTT
. many TRBJ1-2 12 TRBV5-1 CASSLDNYGYTF TGCGCCAGCAGCTTGGACAACTATGGCTACACCTTC
TRBD2 few TRBJ2-3 16 TRBV7-2 CASSSGLAGGADTQYF TGTGCCAGCAGCTCGGGACTAGCGGGGGGGGCAGATACGCAGTATTTT
TRBD1 few TRBJ1-2 15 TRBV7-3 CASSTTVTGVDGYTF TGTGCCAGCAGCACGACCGTGACAGGGGTCGATGGCTACACCTTC
. few TRBJ1-2 16 TRBV28 CASSSGGSGENYGYTF TGTGCCAGCAGTTCGGGTGGTTCAGGTGAAAACTATGGCTACACCTTC
. . TRBJ1-2 13 TRBV9 CASSPPGRNGYTF TGTGCCAGCAGCCCCCCGGGTCGGAATGGCTACACCTTC
TRBD1 many TRBJ1-5 15 TRBV6-5 CASSYSRDRYQPQHF TGTGCCAGCAGTTACTCGAGGGACAGGTACCAGCCCCAGCATTTT
. . TRBJ1-3 15 TRBV5-5 CASSPDPHSGNTIYF TGTGCCAGCAGCCCCGACCCTCACTCTGGAAACACCATATATTTT
TRBD2 few TRBJ2-3 17 TRBV4-1 CASSQASRGGSTDTQYF TGCGCCAGCAGCCAAGCAAGTCGCGGGGGAAGCACAGATACGCAGTATTTT
. . TRBJ1-5 15 TRBV7-2 CASSSQGRTDQPQHF TGTGCCAGCAGCTCGCAGGGACGGACCGATCAGCCCCAGCATTTT
. . TRBJ1-5 15 TRBV3-1 CASSLSGTHNQPQHF TGTGCCAGCAGCCTATCCGGGACCCACAATCAGCCCCAGCATTTT
. few TRBJ1-1 13 TRBV3-1 CASSRGALTEAFF TGTGCCAGCAGCCGAGGAGCGCTCACTGAAGCTTTCTTT
TRBD2 few TRBJ2-1 17 TRBV3-1 CASSQPLTSGEVGEQFF TGTGCCAGCAGCCAACCCCTGACTAGCGGGGAAGTCGGTGAGCAGTTCTTC
. few TRBJ1-2 13 TRBV6-5 CASSYSQRPGYTF TGTGCCAGCAGTTACTCCCAACGGCCCGGCTACACCTTC
. few TRBJ2-2 15 TRBV6-5 CASSWDNPNTGELFF TGTGCCAGCAGCTGGGACAACCCGAACACCGGGGAGCTGTTTTTT
TRBD1 . TRBJ2-7 17 TRBV7-9 CASSSYRGRTPFYEQYF TGTGCCAGCAGCTCTTACAGGGGGCGAACCCCCTTCTACGAGCAGTACTTC
. . TRBJ1-1 17 TRBV6-4 CASSDLSDPRGRTEAFF TGTGCCAGCAGTGACTTATCCGACCCCCGGGGGCGGACTGAAGCTTTCTTT
. few TRBJ2-5 14 TRBV4-2 CASSQREGQETQYF TGTGCCAGCAGCCAAAGGGAAGGCCAAGAGACCCAGTACTTC
. few TRBJ1-6 12 TRBV28 CASSSPGHLLHF TGTGCCAGCAGTAGCCCGGGACATCTCCTCCACTTT
. few TRBJ1-4 12 TRBV6-1 CASKGRVGKLFF TGTGCCAGCAAGGGGCGGGTTGGAAAACTGTTTTTT
. . TRBJ2-7 15 TRBV7-2 CASSFYSGDNSDQYF TGTGCCAGCAGCTTTTACAGCGGGGACAACTCGGACCAGTACTTC
TRBD2 . TRBJ2-2 17 TRBV4-3 CASSHPSGGANTGELFF TGCGCCAGCAGCCATCCTAGCGGGGGAGCGAACACCGGGGAGCTGTTTTTT
. few TRBJ1-5 12 TRBV7-2 CASSLDFQPQHF TGTGCCAGCAGCTTAGATTTTCAGCCCCAGCATTTT
TRBD2 once TRBJ2-1 14 TRBV7-8 CASSSGLAPYEQFF TGTGCCAGCAGCTCTGGACTAGCTCCCTATGAGCAGTTCTTC
TRBD2 few TRBJ2-7 14 TRBV6-5 CASSYQFGRGEQYF TGTGCCAGCAGTTACCAATTCGGGAGGGGCGAGCAGTACTTC
. . TRBJ1-1 14 TRBV7-9 CASVSTRKNTEAFF TGTGCCAGCGTCTCTACGAGGAAAAACACTGAAGCTTTCTTT
TRBD1 few TRBJ1-5 24 TRBV7-4 CASARLRPQLRSLGQGAPNQPQHF TGTGCCAGCGCACGCTTACGACCGCAGCTTAGAAGTCTCGGACAGGGAGCCCCCAATCAGCCCCAGCATTTT
. . TRBJ2-3 15 TRBV11-2 CASSLGLVVTDTQYF TGTGCCAGCAGCTTAGGCCTGGTCGTCACAGATACGCAGTATTTT
. many TRBJ2-1 14 TRBV20-1 CSAVGGGTYNEQFF TGCAGTGCTGTTGGGGGAGGCACCTACAATGAGCAGTTCTTC
. few TRBJ1-6 14 TRBV20-1 CSARDTLDGSPLHF TGCAGTGCTAGAGATACCCTGGATGGGTCACCCCTCCACTTT
. few TRBJ1-6 15 TRBV2 CASSDRVVLNSPLHF TGTGCCAGCAGTGATCGGGTGGTCCTCAATTCACCCCTCCACTTT
. . TRBJ2-7 13 TRBV20-1 CSARDFLAYEQYF TGCAGTGCTAGAGATTTTCTAGCGTACGAGCAGTACTTC
. many TRBJ1-3 13 TRBV12-3/TRBV12-4 CASSFGGGNTIYF TGTGCCAGCAGTTTTGGGGGGGGAAACACCATATATTTT
. . TRBJ2-5 12 TRBV5-4 CASSNTVETQYF TGTGCCAGCAGCAACACCGTGGAGACCCAGTACTTC
. . TRBJ1-4 14 TRBV20-1 CSVKPGHLDEKLFF TGCAGTGTCAAACCGGGCCATTTGGACGAAAAACTGTTTTTT
. . TRBJ1-3 16 TRBV14 CASSLRVSTSGNTIYF TGTGCCAGCAGCCTCAGGGTCTCAACCTCTGGAAACACCATATATTTT
TRBD1 . TRBJ2-6 18 TRBV7-9 CASSTGQGNASGANVLTF TGTGCCAGCAGCACCGGACAGGGTAACGCATCTGGGGCCAACGTCCTGACTTTC